This T cell receptor beta chain was profiled in a study of cytomegalovirus exposure and HLA in healthy donors. Study results and caveats: Three CMV-associated chains were confirmed in vitro to be specific for CMV antigens. Being productive about 90% or about 30% of the time was typical of most TCR beta V segments in an earlier analysis.

The PCR had 60 Vbeta and 13 Jbeta primers. TCRdb keeps only in-frame clones here, not all; method: immunoSEQ multiplex PCR. The sample carries around 60,000 clones, more than 70% recorded once. There are a few counts of this clone. Its antigen is not known. With V trimmed by 1 base and J by 7 bases, 7 bases remained unmatched. Germline V gene data show CDR1 as SEHNR and CDR2 as FQNEAQ (reference sequence). The CDR3 spans 16 residues. At collection, donors were nominally healthy, but unrecorded immune exposures were probable. The origin of this receptor is a male donor in good health and CMV-seronegative. Sequenced input: PBMCs. J is TRBJ1-4 and V is TRBV7-9, with TRBD1 matching over 9 bases. The CDR3 region has the DNA TGTGCCAGCAGCTTAGGGTCGAGGACAGGGGTTGAAAAACTGTTTTTT. Amino acids: CASSLGSRTGVEKLFF.